This TCR beta chain was captured in a study of T cells expressing NK-cell markers (dated by TCRdb to about 2020). Background on the whole study: Fewer than ten donors provided sorted CD3+CD56+NKG2C+, CD3+CD56+NKG2C- and CD3+CD56-NKG2C+ T-cell subsets, whose TCR beta-chain repertoires were profiled. Among the eight sequenced donors, only one was HCMV-seronegative, while the other seven were HCMV-seropositive. All eight donors whose samples were sequenced were randomly selected healthy volunteers, three of them men and five women. Libraries were sequenced as 2 x 150 bp reads on Illumina HiSeq 2000/2500, MiSeq or NextSeq.

A commercial ELISA kit detecting HCMV-specific IgG in serum was used to determine HCMV serostatus. Peripheral blood mononuclear cells were isolated from blood by Ficoll density gradient centrifugation. The instrument given in TCRdb is Illumina HiSeq 2000. TCR beta cDNA libraries were prepared using 5'RACE template switching, which introduced a universal primer site and unique molecular identifiers. Priming for cDNA synthesis came from the TCR beta constant segment, and two successive PCR amplification steps followed. Concerning the study's data processing: Reads were demultiplexed and grouped by UMI with MIGEC, and clonotypes were assembled and quantified with MiTCR. To exclude erroneous sequences, only TCR cDNA sequences supported by at least two reads were retained. The tcR package was used for downstream repertoire analysis, with clonotypes matched between fractions based on CDR3 nucleotide sequence plus V segment. VDJmatch was used to annotate antigen specificity against VDJdb, with one amino acid substitution in CDR3 allowed. Following TCRdb reprocessing, every CDR3 protein sequence forms one entry, and DNA is not provided. TCRdb's processing, not the study's, gives the V and J calls here. The sample's own table lists 550,000 or so distinct CDR3 sequences. Of the sample, roughly 3.5% is held by the ten largest clones.

Regarding this clonotype: Its antigen specificity is not known.

Its CDR3 holds 14 amino acids, cysteine through phenylalanine. No DNA appears here. CDR1 and CDR2 were assigned from the germline V gene as SQVTM and ANQGSEA. The investigation overall reported the following: Those dominant clonotypes were again the most abundant among CD3+CD56-NKG2C+ cells in a few donors, at roughly 25-60.1%. In over five donors, the dominant CD3+CD56+NKG2C+ clonotypes were among the top 10 CD8+ clonotypes and accounted for about 1.0-7.5% of CD8+ T cells. It remained unclear whether the expanded NKG2C-expressing T cell clones were specific for HCMV antigens.

The specimen was blood T cells: a sorted CD56 or NKG2C T cell subset, CD4+ or CD8+ T cells, or bulk PBMC T cells (not recorded which). The sequence joins TRBV29-1 to TRBJ2-5; without DNA, the TCRdb call of TRBD2 cannot be checked. The sequence was collected from a man between 18 and 35 years old in good health. Donor details come from another sample of the same person, matched by shared clones. The CDR3 amino acid sequence is: CSVESGVGGETQYF.